The 4 T cell receptor beta chains given below trace back to one sample, sequenced in a study of control samples from healthy donors and cancer patients. Clones were read by immunoSEQ multiplex PCR, and TCRdb kept only the in-frame ones, dropping some. The repertoire has about 100,000 clones, about 88% of them found once; the top ten carry over 15%. Material for sequencing was blood. All receptors come from a woman aged 45 to 65 in good health.

The chain employs TRBV3-1 (or the pseudogene TRBV3-2) and TRBJ2-1; D is uncertain. Trimming removed 1 base from V and 10 bases from J, with 8 bases in between. The CDR3 consists of 12 residues. The V gene's germline CDR1 is LGHDT and CDR2 YNNKEL (reference sequence). The CDR3 DNA reads as TGTGCCAGCAGCCAAGTTCGGCGGGAGCAGTTCTTC. Translation gives CASSQVRREQFF.

The J gene is TRBJ2-1, the V gene TRBV7-3; 7 bases map to TRBD1. The length of the CDR3 is 16 residues. The germline V gene encodes CDR1 SGHTA and CDR2 FQGTGA. The junction had 7 bases not matched to a gene; V was cut back by 1 base and J by 4 bases. CDR3 sequence reads: CASSLMSGQIYNEQFF. CDR3 in DNA: TGTGCCAGCAGCTTAATGTCGGGACAGATATACAATGAGCAGTTCTTC.

The chain is built from TRBV7-9 and TRBJ1-2; possibly TRBD1 for D (5 bases). Germline CDR1 is SEHNR and CDR2 is FQNEAQ (reference sequence). Trimming left V 5 bases short and J 5 bases short, with 15 bases between. This CDR3 is built from 14 residues. The CDR3 DNA reads as TGTGCCAGCAGCCACCTCACTCAGGGATATGGCTACACCTTC. It encodes CASSHLTQGYGYTF.

The rearrangement joins TRBV7-2 to TRBJ1-5; a possible D gene is TRBD1 (5 bases). The germline V gene encodes CDR1 SGHTA and CDR2 FQGNSA. V lost 4 bases and J 0 bases, leaving 10 bases between the germline ends. The CDR3 contains 15 residues. This CDR3 is CASSSGGSSNQPQHF. CDR3 DNA: TGTGCCAGCAGCTCTGGGGGTAGTAGCAATCAGCCCCAGCATTTT.